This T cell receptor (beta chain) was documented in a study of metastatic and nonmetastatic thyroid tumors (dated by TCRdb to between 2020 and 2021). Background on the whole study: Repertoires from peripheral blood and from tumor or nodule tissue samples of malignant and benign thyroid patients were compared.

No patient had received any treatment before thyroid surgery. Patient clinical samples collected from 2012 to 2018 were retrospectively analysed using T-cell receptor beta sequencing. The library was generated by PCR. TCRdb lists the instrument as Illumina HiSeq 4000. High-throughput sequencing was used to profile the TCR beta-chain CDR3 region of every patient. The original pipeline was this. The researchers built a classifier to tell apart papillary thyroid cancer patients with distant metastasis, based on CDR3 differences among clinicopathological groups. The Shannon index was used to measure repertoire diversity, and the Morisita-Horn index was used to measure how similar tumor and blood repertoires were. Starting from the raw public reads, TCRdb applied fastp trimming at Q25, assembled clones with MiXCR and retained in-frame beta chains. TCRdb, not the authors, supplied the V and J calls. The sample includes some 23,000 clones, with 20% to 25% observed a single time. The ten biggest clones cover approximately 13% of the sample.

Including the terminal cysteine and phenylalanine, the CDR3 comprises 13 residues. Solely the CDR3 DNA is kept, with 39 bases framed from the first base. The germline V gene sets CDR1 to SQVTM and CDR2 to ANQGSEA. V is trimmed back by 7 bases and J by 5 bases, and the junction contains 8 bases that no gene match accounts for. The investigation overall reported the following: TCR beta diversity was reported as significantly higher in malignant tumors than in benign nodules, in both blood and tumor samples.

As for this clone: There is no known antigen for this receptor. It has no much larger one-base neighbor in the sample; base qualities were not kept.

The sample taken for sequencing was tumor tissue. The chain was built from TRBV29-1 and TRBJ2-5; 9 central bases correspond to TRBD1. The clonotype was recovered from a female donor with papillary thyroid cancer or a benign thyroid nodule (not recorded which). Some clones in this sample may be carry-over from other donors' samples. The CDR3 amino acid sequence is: CSAVQGAQETQYF. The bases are TGCAGCGCAGTACAGGGGGCGCAGGAGACCCAGTACTTC.